Listed here are 8 T cell receptor beta chains from one sample, sequenced in a study of T cells in localized non-small cell lung cancer. TCRdb's copy holds only in-frame clones and misses some; the assay was immunoSEQ multiplex PCR. The sample consists of 60,000 to 85,000 clones, 86% of them appearing once. The starting material was peripheral blood, obtained before any cancer treatment. The receptors come from a male donor older than 55 with stage III squamous cell lung carcinoma.

The V gene is TRBV9, the J gene TRBJ1-6; D unresolved. The germline V and J ends were trimmed by 4 bases and 2 bases, with 7 bases remaining between them. Per the germline V gene, CDR1 is SGDLS and CDR2 is YYNGEE. The CDR3 loop spans 14 amino acids. CDR3 bases: TGTGCCAGCAGCCCCGCCGCCTATAATTCACCCCTCCACTTT. It is translated as CASSPAAYNSPLHF.

V is TRBV18 and J is TRBJ1-2; maybe TRBD1 (6 bases). Germline assignment: CDR1 KGHSH and CDR2 LQKENI. V lost 6 bases, J lost 9 bases, and 20 bases lay in between. There are 14 residues in the CDR3. CDR3 protein: CASSKKDREVSYTF. The CDR3 DNA sequence: TGTGCCAGCTCTAAAAAGGACAGAGAAGTTAGCTACACCTTC.

This rearrangement joins TRBV5-1 to TRBJ1-2, with a weak D call TRBD1 (6 bases). V was trimmed by 2 bases and J by 10 bases, leaving 12 bases between them. Germline CDR1 reads SGHRS; CDR2 reads YFSETQ. The CDR3 runs 12 residues. In DNA form, the CDR3 reads TGCGCCAGCAGCTTTTTACAGGGTGACTACACCTTC. It translates to CASSFLQGDYTF.

This chain uses TRBV5-8 with TRBJ2-7; no clear D gene. Trimming left V 0 bases short and J 4 bases short, with 14 bases between. There are 15 residues in the CDR3. Per the germline V gene, CDR1 is SGHTS and CDR2 is YDEGEE. The CDR3 DNA reads as TGTGCCAGCAGCTTGGATCCTTTCTCTAGGTACGAGCAGTACTTC. It encodes CASSLDPFSRYEQYF.

This rearrangement joins TRBV4-1 to TRBJ2-5; a possible D gene is TRBD2 (6 bases). The ends were cut back, 1 base at V and 0 bases at J, with 15 bases in the middle. CDR3 length: 17 residues. Germline V CDR1 and CDR2: MGHRA, YSYEKL. The CDR3 nucleotides are TGCGCCAGCAGCCAAGGCATGATAGCGGCGAACCAAGAGACCCAGTACTTC. Encoded protein: CASSQGMIAANQETQYF.

This clone has a handful of counts. The V and J genes are TRBV4-1 and TRBJ1-1; possible D gene TRBD1, 6 bases. There are 17 residues in the CDR3. The ends were cut back, 4 bases at V and 5 bases at J, with 23 bases in the middle. The germline CDR1 and CDR2 sequences are MGHRA and YSYEKL. The CDR3 spells CASSPNRQVLPGTEAFF. The CDR3, as DNA: TGCGCCAGCAGCCCTAACCGACAGGTTCTCCCGGGGACTGAAGCTTTCTTT.

This chain connects TRBV19 to TRBJ1-1; D not resolved. Looked up from germline, CDR1 is LNHDA and CDR2 is SQIVND (reference sequence). The CDR3 runs to 12 residues. Trimming pared 7 bases from V and 6 bases from J, leaving 12 bases between. Written as DNA, the CDR3 is TGTGCCAGTACCCTAGAGGGTGCTGAAGCTTTCTTT. Amino acids: CASTLEGAEAFF.

Here the CDR3 DNA reads TGTGCCAGCAGTCTGTCGCGGGATTCACCCCTCCACTTT. Translation gives CASSLSRDSPLHF. The V gene is TRBV6-1, the J gene TRBJ1-6; D unresolved. There are 13 residues in the CDR3. Germline V gene sequence: CDR1 MNHNS, CDR2 SASEGT. The V gene lost 5 bases and the J gene lost 8 bases, with 10 bases spanning the gap.